The clone carrying this T cell receptor beta chain appeared a few times. TCRdb re-called the 5' RACE reads through MiXCR, storing one row per CDR3 protein. Of some 390,000 distinct CDR3 sequences listed, about 6% were seen once; the top ten hold approximately 16%. The sample comes from a study of T cells after yellow fever vaccination. Germline V gene lookup returns CDR1 DFQATT and CDR2 SNEGSKA (reference sequence). This CDR3 spans 15 amino acids. The V segment lost 5 bases and the J segment 0 bases; nucleotides outside the gene matches: 9. Here the sequenced sample was PBMCs, taken 5 days after the yellow fever booster vaccination. The sequence derives from a man aged 25 to 40 who received the YFV17D yellow fever vaccine. The genes are TRBV20-1 and TRBJ2-5; 7 bases are shared with TRBD1. Written as DNA, the CDR3 is TGCAGTGCTGGGTACCCCGGGACAGACCAAGAGACCCAGTACTTC. This translates into CSAGYPGTDQETQYF.